This T cell receptor beta chain emerged from a study of T cell changes during pregnancy in multiple sclerosis. CDR3 size: 13 residues. From germline, CDR1 is SGHDT and CDR2 YYEEEE. The V end lost 7 bases, the J end lost 3 bases, and 14 bases lay between the germline ends. Using immunoSEQ multiplex PCR, the repertoire was profiled, and TCRdb retains in-frame clones only, with some absent. The sample has about 88,000 clones, 92% seen once. This clone appeared a single time. V is TRBV5-6 and J is TRBJ2-7, with D maybe TRBD2 (5 bases). The clonotype comes from a female donor with multiple sclerosis, enrolled in a pregnancy study. The material sequenced was peripheral blood, taken in the first trimester of pregnancy. CDR3 coding DNA: TGTGCCAGCCGGGCGACTAATTACTACGAGCAGTACTTC. It is translated as CASRATNYYEQYF.